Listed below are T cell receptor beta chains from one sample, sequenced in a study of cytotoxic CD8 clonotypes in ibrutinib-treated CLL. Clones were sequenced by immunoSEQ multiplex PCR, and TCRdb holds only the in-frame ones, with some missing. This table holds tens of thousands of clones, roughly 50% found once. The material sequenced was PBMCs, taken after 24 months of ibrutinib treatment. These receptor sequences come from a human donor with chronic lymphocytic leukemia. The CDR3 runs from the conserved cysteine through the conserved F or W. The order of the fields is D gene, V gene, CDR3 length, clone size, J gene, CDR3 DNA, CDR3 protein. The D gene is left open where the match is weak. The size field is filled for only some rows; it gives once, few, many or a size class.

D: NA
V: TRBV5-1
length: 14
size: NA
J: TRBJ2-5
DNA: TGCGCCAGCAGCTTCGGAGGGTACCAAGAGACCCAGTACTTC
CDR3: CASSFGGYQETQYF

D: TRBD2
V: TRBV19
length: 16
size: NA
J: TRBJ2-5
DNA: TGTGCCAGTAGTATGGAGGCAGCGGGGAGGTGGGAGACCCAGTACTTC
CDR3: CASSMEAAGRWETQYF

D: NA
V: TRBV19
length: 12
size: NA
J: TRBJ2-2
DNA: TGTGCCAGTGCCAGAGACACCGGGGAGCTGTTTTTT
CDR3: CASARDTGELFF

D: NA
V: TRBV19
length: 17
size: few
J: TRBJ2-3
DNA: TGTGCCAGTAGTATATCTCGACAGTCTCCTAGCACAGATACGCAGTATTTT
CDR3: CASSISRQSPSTDTQYF

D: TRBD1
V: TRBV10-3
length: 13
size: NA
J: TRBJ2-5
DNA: TGTGCCATTCGACCAGGGGGCGAAGAGACCCAGTACTTC
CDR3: CAIRPGGEETQYF

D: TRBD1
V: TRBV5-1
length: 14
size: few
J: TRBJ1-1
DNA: TGCGCCAGCAGACCGACAGGGGGAAGAACTGAAGCTTTCTTT
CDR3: CASRPTGGRTEAFF

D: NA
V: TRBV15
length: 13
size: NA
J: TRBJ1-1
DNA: TGTGCCACCAGCGGGGCGGGGGGAACTGAAGCTTTCTTT
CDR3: CATSGAGGTEAFF

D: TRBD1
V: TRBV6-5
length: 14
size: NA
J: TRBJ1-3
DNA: TGTGCCAGCAGTTACGGACAGGCTGTAAACACCATATATTTT
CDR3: CASSYGQAVNTIYF

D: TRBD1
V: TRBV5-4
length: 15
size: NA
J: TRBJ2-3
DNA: TGTGCCAGCAGCTCGGGACAGGGACCCGGAGATACGCAGTATTTT
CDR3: CASSSGQGPGDTQYF

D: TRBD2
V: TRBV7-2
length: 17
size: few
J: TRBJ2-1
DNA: TGTGCCAGCAGCCCCAGTTTCGCGGGGGGGCTTATAGGTGAGCAGTTCTTC
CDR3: CASSPSFAGGLIGEQFF

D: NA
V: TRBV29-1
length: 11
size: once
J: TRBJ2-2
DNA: TGCAGCGGCGGGATCGCCGGGGAGCTGTTTTTT
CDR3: CSGGIAGELFF

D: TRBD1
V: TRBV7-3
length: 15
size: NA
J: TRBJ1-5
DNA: TGTGCCAGCAGCTCCTGGACAGGGCCATCCTCGCCCCAGCATTTT
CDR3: CASSSWTGPSSPQHF

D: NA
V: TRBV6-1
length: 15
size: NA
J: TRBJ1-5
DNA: TGTGCCAGCAGTGTTCGGACAGCGCACAATCAGCCCCAGCATTTT
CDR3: CASSVRTAHNQPQHF

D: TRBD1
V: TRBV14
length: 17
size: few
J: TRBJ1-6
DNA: TGTGCCAGCAGCCCTACGGACAGGGGGCGCCGGAATTCACCCCTCCACTTT
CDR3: CASSPTDRGRRNSPLHF

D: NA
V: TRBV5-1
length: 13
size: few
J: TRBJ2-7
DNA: TGCGCCAGCAGCCCATTGGGGGGTTACGAGCAGTACTTC
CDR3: CASSPLGGYEQYF

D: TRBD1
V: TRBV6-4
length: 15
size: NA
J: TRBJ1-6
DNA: TGTGCCAGCAGTAACCGGGACAGGGTATATTCACCCCTCCACTTT
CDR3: CASSNRDRVYSPLHF

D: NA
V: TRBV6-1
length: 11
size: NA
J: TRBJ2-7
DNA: TGTGCCAGCGATTTCGACCAGGTGGAGTACTTC
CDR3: CASDFDQVEYF

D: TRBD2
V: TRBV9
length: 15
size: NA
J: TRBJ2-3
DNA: TGTGCCAGCAGCGTAGGCGGACTAGCAGCAGATACGCAGTATTTT
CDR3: CASSVGGLAADTQYF

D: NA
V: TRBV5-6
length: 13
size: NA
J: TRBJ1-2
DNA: TGTGCCAGCAGCTTCTCAGGGCACTATGGCTACACCTTC
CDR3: CASSFSGHYGYTF

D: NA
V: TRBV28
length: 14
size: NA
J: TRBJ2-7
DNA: TGTGCCAGCAACCCCCAGGGCCCGACCTACGAGCAGTACTTC
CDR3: CASNPQGPTYEQYF

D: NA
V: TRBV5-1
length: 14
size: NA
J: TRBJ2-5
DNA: TGCGCCAGCAGCCTCCTACTAGTCGAAGAGACCCAGTACTTC
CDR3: CASSLLLVEETQYF

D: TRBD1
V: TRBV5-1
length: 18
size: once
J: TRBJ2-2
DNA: TGCGCCAGCAGCTCATCCCTCTGGACAGGAACCAACACCGGGGAGCTGTTTTTT
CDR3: CASSSSLWTGTNTGELFF

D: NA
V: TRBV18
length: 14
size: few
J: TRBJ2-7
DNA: TGTGCCAGCTCACTGGGCCAGGGGATTTTGGAGCAGTACTTC
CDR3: CASSLGQGILEQYF

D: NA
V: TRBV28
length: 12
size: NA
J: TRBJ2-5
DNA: TGTGCCAGCGGCACAGGGATGGAGACCCAGTACTTC
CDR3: CASGTGMETQYF

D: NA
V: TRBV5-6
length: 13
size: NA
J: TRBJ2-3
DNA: TGTGCCAGCAGCCTCGACAAAACAGATACGCAGTATTTT
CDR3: CASSLDKTDTQYF

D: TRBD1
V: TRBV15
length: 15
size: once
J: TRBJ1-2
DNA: TGTGCCACCAGCAGAGGGGGGACAGTAGGCTATGGCTACACCTTC
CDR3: CATSRGGTVGYGYTF

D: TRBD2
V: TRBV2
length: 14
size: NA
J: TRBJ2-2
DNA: TGTGCCAGCAAGCGGGGCTGGAACACCGGGGAGCTGTTTTTT
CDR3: CASKRGWNTGELFF

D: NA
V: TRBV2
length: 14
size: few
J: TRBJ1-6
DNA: TGTGCCATCACAAGGAGCTCCTATAATTCACCCCTCCACTTT
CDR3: CAITRSSYNSPLHF

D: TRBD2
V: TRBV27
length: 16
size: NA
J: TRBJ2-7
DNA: TGTGCCAGCAGTTTATACGGGGGGGCCCATTCCTACGAGCAGTACTTC
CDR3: CASSLYGGAHSYEQYF

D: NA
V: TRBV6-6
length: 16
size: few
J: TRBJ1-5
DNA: TGTGCCAGCAGTTATTTGTCGGGCAGACGGAATCAGCCCCAGCATTTT
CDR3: CASSYLSGRRNQPQHF

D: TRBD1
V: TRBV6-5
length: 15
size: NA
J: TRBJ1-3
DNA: TGTGCCAGCAGTTACGGTAGGGGGCCTGGAAACACCATATATTTT
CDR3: CASSYGRGPGNTIYF

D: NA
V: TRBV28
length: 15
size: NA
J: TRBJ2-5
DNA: TGTGCCAGCAGCCAAAGTCGGGTTGAGAAAGAGACCCAGTACTTC
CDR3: CASSQSRVEKETQYF

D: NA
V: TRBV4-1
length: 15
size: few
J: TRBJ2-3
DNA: TGCGCCAGCAGCATGACGCCCCGGCAAGAAGATACGCAGTATTTT
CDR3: CASSMTPRQEDTQYF

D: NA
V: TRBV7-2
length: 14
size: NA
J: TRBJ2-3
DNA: TGTGCCAGCAGCTCCAGCTCCCCAAGTTATACGCAGTATTTT
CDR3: CASSSSSPSYTQYF

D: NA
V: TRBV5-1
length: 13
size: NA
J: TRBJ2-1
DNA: TGCGCCAGCTGGGAAGCGGGTTACAATGAGCAGTTCTTC
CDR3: CASWEAGYNEQFF

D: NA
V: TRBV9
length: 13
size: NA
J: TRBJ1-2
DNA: TGTGCCAGCCAGCCCGCCACTGACTATGGCTACACCTTC
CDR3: CASQPATDYGYTF

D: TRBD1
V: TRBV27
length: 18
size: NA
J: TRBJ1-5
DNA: TGTGCCAGCAGTCTCCGGGCTTTTGGGACAGGGTACAATCAGCCCCAGCATTTT
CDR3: CASSLRAFGTGYNQPQHF

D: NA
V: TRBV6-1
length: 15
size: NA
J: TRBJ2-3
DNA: TGTGCCAGCAGTGAAGAAGCGCTCAGCACAGATACGCAGTATTTT
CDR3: CASSEEALSTDTQYF

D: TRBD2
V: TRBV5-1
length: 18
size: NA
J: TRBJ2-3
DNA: TGCGCCAGCAGCCCACGACTAGCGGGGGGAACTAGCACAGATACGCAGTATTTT
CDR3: CASSPRLAGGTSTDTQYF

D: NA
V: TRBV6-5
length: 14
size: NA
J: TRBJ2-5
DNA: TGTGCCAGCAGTTACGGCGTCAATCAAGAGACCCAGTACTTC
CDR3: CASSYGVNQETQYF